What follows are 6 T cell receptor beta chains derived from one specimen sequenced in a study of blood T cell repertoires in COVID-19. Generated by immunoSEQ multiplex PCR, the TCRdb table keeps only in-frame clones and is missing some. In the table there are roughly 180,000 clones, around 85% of which are singletons. Source material: peripheral blood. These receptor sequences come from a woman aged 55-69 years with acute or convalescent COVID-19.

The J gene is TRBJ2-1, the V gene TRBV5-1; 8 bases map to TRBD2. Trimming at V came to 0 bases and at J to 5 bases, leaving 10 bases not matched to a gene. CDR1 SGHRS and CDR2 YFSETQ come from the germline V gene. This CDR3 region has 17 residues. The CDR3 DNA follows: TGCGCCAGCAGCTTGGCCCTCAGCGGGAGTTTCAACAATGAGCAGTTCTTC. This codes for CASSLALSGSFNNEQFF.

The chain links TRBV18 to TRBJ2-3, with D maybe TRBD1 (6 bases). Germline V gene sequence: CDR1 KGHSH, CDR2 LQKENI. There are 14 residues in the CDR3. The V end was cut by 3 bases, the J end by 5 bases, with 12 bases between. The CDR3 nucleotides read TGTGCCAGCTCACCTGCAACAGGGTTAGATACGCAGTATTTT. Its protein product is CASSPATGLDTQYF.

This chain uses TRBV6-4 with TRBJ2-7, with D perhaps TRBD1 (5 bases). Germline lookup yields CDR1 MRHNA and CDR2 SNTAGT. This CDR3 is 12 amino acids long. V lost 9 bases and J 6 bases, leaving 15 bases between the germline ends. The CDR3 region is CARTPGGAEQYV. The CDR3, as DNA: TGTGCCAGGACCCCTGGTGGGGCCGAGCAGTACGTC.

The chain combines TRBV28 with TRBJ2-2; D gene ambiguous. V lost 6 bases to trimming and J lost 4 bases, with 6 bases between them. This CDR3 has 12 residues. Per the germline V gene, CDR1 is MDHEN and CDR2 is SYDVKM. The CDR3 sequence: CASRLVTGELFF. For the CDR3, the DNA is TGTGCCAGCAGACTTGTCACCGGGGAGCTGTTTTTT. The full variable domain, in which reference TRBV28 and TRBJ2-2 provide the parts outside the CDR3, is DVKVTQSSRYLVKRTGEKVFLECVQDMDHENMFWYRQDPGLGLRLIYFSYDVKMKEKGDIPEGYSVSREKKERFSLILESASTNQTSMYLCASRLVTGELFFGEGSRLTVL.

The chain carries TRBV27 and TRBJ2-7; 10 bases are a match to TRBD2. Germline CDR1 and CDR2: MNHEY and SMNVEV (reference sequence). This CDR3 contains 15 residues. V was pared by 0 bases and J by 5 bases, with 4 bases of the junction left unmatched. DNA of the CDR3: TGTGCCAGCAGTTTATCCGGGACTAGCGACCACGAGCAGTACGTC. It codes for CASSLSGTSDHEQYV.

This clone was detected a few times. J is TRBJ1-4 and V is TRBV7-8, with TRBD1 matching over 7 bases. This CDR3 spans 14 amino acids. Germline lookup yields CDR1 SGHVS and CDR2 FQNEAQ. V trimming: 1 base; J trimming: 8 bases; junction bases outside the gene matches: 4. This chain's CDR3 is CASSLGQGGEKLFF. The CDR3 region has the DNA TGTGCCAGCAGCTTAGGACAGGGCGGGGAAAAACTGTTTTTT.